These 20 T cell receptor beta chains came from one sample sequenced in a study of HIV-infected patients and healthy controls. cDNA was made from approximately 500 ng RNA using alpha and beta constant primers. Alpha and beta chain libraries were made separately by chain-specific third strand synthesis with multiplexing indices. TCRdb re-called the 5' RACE reads with MiXCR, one entry per CDR3 protein. The profile shows approximately 17,000 distinct CDR3 sequences, 9.4% of them singletons. The repertoire came from unfractionated whole blood and reflected all unsorted peripheral T cells. The sequenced sample consisted of blood. These receptors were obtained from an adult in good health.

The rearrangement joins TRBV14 to TRBJ2-1, with D perhaps assigned TRBD1 or TRBD2 (5 bases each). The length of the CDR3 is 17 residues. Germline lookup yields CDR1 SGHDN and CDR2 FVKESK. Deletions cut 4 bases from V and 0 bases from J, with 16 bases between. This chain's CDR3 is CASSPRDRTYSYNEQFF. In nucleotides, the CDR3 is TGTGCCAGCAGCCCTAGGGACCGAACTTACTCCTACAATGAGCAGTTCTTC.

V and J are TRBV24-1 and TRBJ2-7, with D possibly TRBD1 on 6 matching bases. V was trimmed by 0 bases and J by 6 bases, leaving 11 bases between them. In germline, CDR1 is KGHDR, CDR2 SFDVKD. This CDR3 region has 14 residues. CDR3 region: CATSDLQTGCEQYV. The CDR3 DNA reads TGTGCCACCAGTGATTTGCAAACAGGGTGCGAGCAGTACGTC.

In its sample, this clonotype was seen many times. This chain connects TRBV7-2 to TRBJ1-5, with 7 bases identical to TRBD1. With 5 bases clipped from V and 7 bases from J, the junction kept 11 bases outside the gene matches. The germline gives CDR1 SGHTA, CDR2 FQGNSA. The CDR3 totals 15 residues. This chain's CDR3 is CASSTMDRTDQPQHF. In nucleotides, the CDR3 is TGTGCCAGCAGCACCATGGACAGGACGGACCAGCCCCAGCATTTT.

By share, this clonotype counts as medium-sized. The rearrangement links TRBV3-1 to TRBJ2-4; TRBD2 matches at 9 bases. The germline V gene encodes CDR1 LGHDT and CDR2 YNNKEL (reference sequence). J lost 10 bases, V lost 1 base, and 8 bases had no gene match. The CDR3 contains 15 residues. CDR3 sequence: CASSQAMASGAIQYF. CDR3 DNA sequence: TGTGCCAGCAGCCAAGCGATGGCTAGCGGGGCTATTCAGTACTTC.

Worth noting for this clonotype: Sequence at one end of the junction differs from germline and may be a read error. The chain has TRBV27 and TRBJ2-3; perhaps D is TRBD1 or TRBD2 (5 bases each). From germline, CDR1 is MNHEY and CDR2 SMNVEV (reference sequence). The CDR3 is 13 residues long. In DNA, the CDR3 is TGTGCCAGCAGCCAAGGCAGGGACGATATGCAGTATTTT. It encodes CASSQGRDDMQYF.

The chain couples TRBV29-1 to TRBJ2-3; TRBD1 or TRBD2 may be the D gene (5 bases each). V shed 4 bases and J shed 2 bases, with 10 bases lying between them. The length of the CDR3 is 13 residues. Germline loops: CDR1 SQVTM, CDR2 ANQGSEA. CDR3 region: CSVVGTPTDTQYF. CDR3 nucleotide sequence: TGCAGCGTTGTGGGGACCCCCACAGATACGCAGTATTTT.

This clonotype has at least ten counts. The genes are TRBV27 and TRBJ2-2; D is unresolved. Germline V lookup: CDR1 MNHEY, CDR2 SMNVEV (reference sequence). CDR3 size: 13 residues. Trimming pared 2 bases from V and 6 bases from J, leaving 7 bases between. The CDR3 DNA is TGTGCCAGCAGTTTAAATAGGGCCGGGGAGCTGTTTTTT. The encoded protein is CASSLNRAGELFF.

The chain employs TRBV7-8 and TRBJ2-4, with 8 bases that match TRBD1. Losses at the gene ends were 2 bases for V and 1 base for J; bases not matched to a gene: 1. This CDR3 is built from 15 residues. Germline CDR1 and CDR2: SGHVS and FQNEAQ. Here the CDR3 reads CASSLWTGAKNIQYF. In DNA, the CDR3 is TGTGCCAGCAGCTTATGGACAGGGGCCAAAAACATTCAGTACTTC.

This clonotype is termed medium-sized. The chain employs TRBV7-9 and TRBJ2-5; possible D gene TRBD2, 6 bases. The CDR3 is made up of 13 amino acids. V lost 10 bases, J lost 1 base, and 13 bases lay in between. The germline V gene encodes CDR1 SEHNR and CDR2 FQNEAQ (reference sequence). CDR3 loop: CATRRGVQETQYF. The CDR3 DNA reads TGTGCCACCCGGCGCGGGGTCCAAGAGACCCAGTACTTC.

By frequency in the sample, this clonotype is medium-sized. The chain couples TRBV10-2 to TRBJ2-1, with TRBD1 as a possible D gene (6 bases). The ends were cut back, 6 bases at V and 5 bases at J, with 11 bases in the middle. Germline V CDR1 and CDR2: WSHSY, SAAADI. This CDR3 spans 13 amino acids. CDR3 in amino acids: CASSQDSNNEQFF. As DNA, the CDR3 is TGCGCCAGCAGCCAGGACAGCAACAATGAGCAGTTCTTC.

This clonotype was counted a single time. The chain couples TRBV6-5 to TRBJ2-3, with TRBD1 as a possible D gene (7 bases). The CDR3 length is 11 residues. CDR1 and CDR2 (germline): MNHEY, SVGAGI. Trimming cost V 6 bases and J 11 bases, with 12 bases left between them. As DNA, the CDR3 is TGTGCCAGCAGATCCCAGGGGGGGCAGTATTTT. Protein: CASRSQGGQYF.

This clonotype appeared many times. The rearrangement links TRBV12-3 or TRBV12-4 to TRBJ2-2; D gene ambiguous. Trimming removed 5 bases at V and 3 bases at J, with 4 bases between. This CDR3 contains 12 residues. DNA of the CDR3: TGTGCCAGCAGTCCGGACACCGGGGAGCTGTTTTTT. Translating it yields CASSPDTGELFF.

By share, this clonotype counts as medium-sized. CDR3 nucleotide sequence: TGTGCCAGCAGCTTATCTCTACTAGCGAAGGACTACGAGCAGTACGTC. This sequence encodes CASSLSLLAKDYEQYV. The chain has TRBV7-8 and TRBJ2-7; TRBD2 agrees at 7 bases. This CDR3 has 16 residues. V was pared by 2 bases and J by 3 bases, with 10 bases of the junction left unmatched. The germline V gene encodes CDR1 SGHVS and CDR2 FQNEAQ.

In its sample, this clonotype was seen many times. The gene calls are TRBV29-1 and TRBJ2-1; the D gene is possibly TRBD2 (7 bases). V lost 7 bases and J 9 bases, leaving 19 bases between the germline ends. The CDR3 length is 13 residues. Looked up from germline, CDR1 is SQVTM and CDR2 is ANQGSEA. This CDR3 is CSAGGGGLGEQFF. The CDR3 DNA reads TGCAGCGCCGGGGGCGGGGGATTAGGTGAGCAGTTCTTC.

The chain employs TRBV7-2 and TRBJ2-3; the match to TRBD1 covers 7 bases. Germline V gene data show CDR1 as SGHTA and CDR2 as FQGNSA. This CDR3 region has 15 residues. The ends lost 5 bases at V and 0 bases at J; junction bases unmatched: 5. This CDR3 reads CASSRDRISTDTQYF. In DNA form, the CDR3 reads TGTGCCAGCAGCCGGGACAGAATTAGCACAGATACGCAGTATTTT.

J is TRBJ1-4 and V is TRBV5-4, with 7 bases aligning to TRBD1. CDR1 and CDR2 (germline): SGHNT, YYREEE (reference sequence). The V gene end was trimmed by 0 bases and the J gene end by 5 bases; junction bases not matched to a gene: 16. The CDR3 has 19 amino acids. The CDR3 DNA follows: TGTGCCAGCAGCTTGGCCGGGGGCCCACGGACAGGCGTGAATGAAAAACTGTTTTTT. It codes for CASSLAGGPRTGVNEKLFF.

This clonotype showed up many times. This chain connects TRBV7-2 to TRBJ2-1; maybe TRBD2 (5 bases). V was cut by 4 bases and J by 8 bases, with 15 bases left in between. CDR1 SGHTA and CDR2 FQGNSA come from the germline V gene. The CDR3 loop spans 14 amino acids. The CDR3 DNA reads TGTGCCAGCAGCTCCAACCCGGGAAGGGATGAGCAGTTCTTC. Translation gives CASSSNPGRDEQFF.

The V call is TRBV3-1, the J call TRBJ2-3, with 8 bases that match TRBD1. The ends lost 3 bases at V and 3 bases at J; junction bases unmatched: 8. The CDR3 runs to 16 residues. CDR1 is LGHDT and CDR2 is YNNKEL in the germline V gene (reference sequence). CDR3 DNA sequence: TGTGCCAGCAGCCAGGGCGACAGGGGAAAGACAGATACGCAGTATTTT. Protein sequence: CASSQGDRGKTDTQYF.

By sample fraction, this clonotype is medium-sized. The chain couples TRBV6-2 or TRBV6-3 to TRBJ2-7; D gene uncertain. The V gene's germline CDR1 is MNHEY and CDR2 SVGEGT. Trimming cost V 6 bases and J 4 bases, with 7 bases left between them. CDR3 length equals 11 residues. The CDR3 here is CASSPSYEQYF. The DNA for the CDR3 is TGTGCCAGCAGCCCTTCGTACGAGCAGTACTTC.

In regard to this clonotype: This sequence may be a read error, since a much larger clone differs from it by one base. The chain employs TRBV20-1 and TRBJ1-1; 7 bases align to TRBD1. Germline V lookup: CDR1 DFQATT, CDR2 SNEGSKA (reference sequence). This CDR3 spans 16 amino acids. The V segment lost 4 bases and the J segment 2 bases; nucleotides outside the gene matches: 13. CDR3 in amino acids: CSATQPGGQQNTEAFF. Written as DNA, the CDR3 is TGCAGTGCTACCCAACCAGGGGGACAGCAAAACACTGAAGCTTTCTTT.